Listed here are 21 T cell receptor beta chains from one sample, sequenced in a study of cytomegalovirus exposure and HLA in healthy donors. In the PCR, 60 Vbeta and 13 Jbeta primers were used. TCRdb's copy holds only in-frame clones and misses some; the assay was immunoSEQ multiplex PCR. The table has about 140,000 clones, roughly 75% seen once; the top ten hold about 6.5%. Sequencing was carried out using PBMCs. All receptors come from a man aged 35 to 55 in good health and CMV-seropositive.

Here the CDR3 DNA reads TGTGCCAGCACCACGACAGGGGCTGCTTTCTTT. Translated: CASTTTGAAFF. The chain couples TRBV7-2 to TRBJ1-1; 8 bases fit TRBD1. The CDR3 has 11 residues. The V segment lost 7 bases and the J segment 11 bases; nucleotides outside the gene matches: 6. Per the germline V gene, CDR1 is SGHTA and CDR2 is FQGNSA.

V gene TRBV4-3 combines with J gene TRBJ1-4; tentatively, D is TRBD1 (6 bases). CDR1 and CDR2 from the germline V gene are LGHNA and YSLEER. The CDR3 extends over 15 amino acids. V shed 5 bases and J shed 5 bases, with 15 bases lying between them. The CDR3 loop reads CASSWDTTQNEKLFF. The CDR3 coding sequence is TGCGCCAGCAGCTGGGACACAACACAAAATGAAAAACTGTTTTTT.

V usage is TRBV4-2 and J usage is TRBJ2-1; 8 bases fit TRBD1. V trimming: 0 bases; J trimming: 8 bases; junction bases outside the gene matches: 15. The CDR3 length is 18 residues. Germline CDR1 reads LGHNA; CDR2 reads YNFKEQ. CDR3 DNA: TGTGCCAGCAGCCAAGATATTAGGGACAGGCGCCCTCGGGATGAGCAGTTCTTC. This codes for CASSQDIRDRRPRDEQFF.

This chain connects TRBV7-8 to TRBJ1-2; D unclear. Germline CDR1 SGHVS, CDR2 FQNEAQ. The CDR3 totals 14 residues. V was clipped by 5 bases and J by 8 bases, with 18 bases between them. The CDR3 DNA follows: TGTGCCAGCAGCCCCAGCGGAGGGAGTGGCGGCTACACCTTC. It is translated as CASSPSGGSGGYTF. The full variable domain, rest sourced from reference TRBV7-8 and TRBJ1-2, is GAGVSQSPRYKVAKRGQDVALRCDPISGHVSLFWYQQALGQGPEFLTYFQNEAQLDKSGLPSDRFFAERPEGSVSTLKIQRTQQEDSAVYLCASSPSGGSGGYTFGSGTRLTVV.

V gene TRBV19 combines with J gene TRBJ1-1; possibly TRBD1 for D (5 bases). With 7 bases removed from V and 3 bases from J, the gap between germline ends came to 12 bases. The CDR3 has 13 amino acids. CDR1 and CDR2 (germline): LNHDA, SQIVND (reference sequence). For the CDR3, the DNA is TGTGCCAGTAACCAGGGATCCTACACTGAAGCTTTCTTT. This gives the protein CASNQGSYTEAFF.

The chain uses TRBV5-4 and TRBJ2-3; 7 nucleotides agree with TRBD2. Germline V gene data show CDR1 as SGHNT and CDR2 as YYREEE (reference sequence). After removal of 0 bases from V and 0 bases from J, the junction contained 7 bases not matched to a gene. The CDR3 is 17 residues long. DNA of the CDR3: TGTGCCAGCAGCTTGGACCGGGGGAGGGAGAGCACAGATACGCAGTATTTT. Translation gives CASSLDRGRESTDTQYF.

J is TRBJ2-3 and V is TRBV2, with D uncertain. The V end was cut by 3 bases, the J end by 6 bases, with 13 bases between. Germline loops: CDR1 SNHLY, CDR2 FYNNEI. CDR3 length equals 14 residues. CDR3 loop: CASSDSSPRDTQYF. CDR3 nucleotides: TGTGCCAGCAGTGATAGTAGCCCCCGGGATACGCAGTATTTT.

The chain uses TRBV21-1 and TRBJ2-7; the table gives TRBD2 as D, unverified against the DNA. TRBV21-1 is listed as a pseudogene. This CDR3 spans 15 amino acids. This CDR3 reads CASSILERLSYEQYF. DNA for the CDR3: TGTGCCAGCAGCATCCTGGAGCGACTCTCCTACGAGCAGTACTTC.

The chain couples TRBV11-3 to TRBJ1-1; no reliable D call. Germline V lookup: CDR1 SGHNT, CDR2 YENEEA. This CDR3 contains 13 residues. Between the trimmed V and J ends, which lost 3 bases and 0 bases, there was a span of 5 bases. The CDR3 is CASSFQVNTEAFF. The CDR3 DNA follows: TGTGCCAGCAGCTTCCAGGTGAACACTGAAGCTTTCTTT.

The chain employs TRBV10-3 and TRBJ2-5, with 9 bases that match TRBD1. CDR3 length: 14 amino acids. Germline CDR1 is ENHRY and CDR2 is SYGVKD. V lost 10 bases to trimming and J lost 5 bases; unmatched junction nucleotides: 11. The CDR3 spells CATWDRAVNETQYF. For the CDR3, the DNA is TGTGCCACCTGGGACAGGGCGGTGAACGAGACCCAGTACTTC.

Concerning this clone itself: Relative to the germline gene, one junction end is altered; a read error may explain this. This chain connects TRBV6-5 to TRBJ1-2; the D gene is possibly TRBD1 (5 bases). The CDR3 is made up of 13 amino acids. Germline-derived CDR1 and CDR2 are MNHEY and SVGAGI. CDR3 nucleotide sequence: TGTGCCAGCAGTTACACAGGATGGACCCATTGGGACTTC. Its translation: CASSYTGWTHWDF.

The chain combines TRBV7-2 with TRBJ1-2; 8 bases align to TRBD1. V lost 5 bases to trimming and J lost 1 base; unmatched junction nucleotides: 15. This CDR3 spans 18 amino acids. Germline loops: CDR1 SGHTA, CDR2 FQGNSA. The CDR3 DNA reads TGTGCCAGCAGCCAAGCCGGGACAGGAACCCCGCTTAACTATGGCTACACCTTC. Translating gives CASSQAGTGTPLNYGYTF.

The chain joins TRBV15 to TRBJ1-3; TRBD1 might be the D (5 bases). Germline V gives CDR1 LNHNV, CDR2 YYDKDF (reference sequence). The V gene lost 0 bases and the J gene lost 9 bases, with 15 bases spanning the gap. This CDR3 contains 15 residues. The CDR3 loop reads CATSRDGGKGLTIYF. Written as DNA, the CDR3 is TGTGCCACCAGCAGAGACGGGGGGAAGGGTCTCACCATATATTTT.

This clone was counted once. This chain joins TRBV6-4 and TRBJ1-5; D ambiguous. Deletions cut 4 bases from V and 6 bases from J, with 22 bases between. The CDR3 contains 17 residues. Per the germline V gene, CDR1 is MRHNA and CDR2 is SNTAGT. DNA for the CDR3: TGTGCCAGCAGTGGACCGCGAGGCACTTGGTCCGTTCAGCCCCAGCATTTT. Translated, it gives CASSGPRGTWSVQPQHF.

The chain has TRBV5-1 and TRBJ2-6; perhaps TRBD2 as D (5 bases). Trimming took 4 bases from V and 2 from J, leaving 19 bases between them. CDR1 and CDR2 (germline): SGHRS, YFSETQ. The CDR3 is 18 residues long. CDR3 in DNA: TGCGCCAGCAGCCTAGGACTGTTGGCCACCCCTGGGGCCAACGTCCTGACTTTC. Its protein is CASSLGLLATPGANVLTF.

CDR3 amino acids: CASSRELPDTQYF. The CDR3 DNA is TGTGCCAGCAGCCGGGAACTCCCAGATACGCAGTATTTT. J is TRBJ2-3 and V is TRBV13, with D possibly TRBD2 on 5 matching bases. Trimming pared 5 bases from V and 4 bases from J, leaving 10 bases between. CDR1 and CDR2 (germline): PRHDT, FYEKMQ (reference sequence). The CDR3 consists of 13 residues.

The rearrangement joins TRBV7-6 to TRBJ2-5; 10 bases fit TRBD1. CDR3 length: 16 amino acids. V dropped 5 bases and J dropped 0; count of bases not matched to a gene: 6. Germline CDR1 and CDR2: SGHVS and FNYEAQ. The CDR3 sequence: CASSTGDRGYQETQYF. CDR3 bases: TGTGCCAGCAGCACCGGGGACAGGGGATACCAAGAGACCCAGTACTTC.

The rearrangement joins TRBV29-1 to TRBJ2-1; possible D gene TRBD2, 6 bases. CDR1 and CDR2 (germline): SQVTM, ANQGSEA. V lost 3 bases and J lost 3, with 12 bases in between. The CDR3 covers 14 residues. CDR3 coding DNA: TGCAGCGTTGACCGTAGCGGATACTACAATGAGCAGTTCTTC. Amino acids: CSVDRSGYYNEQFF.

The chain joins TRBV5-1 to TRBJ2-1; tentative D call: TRBD1 (5 bases). CDR3 length: 15 residues. V was shortened by 0 bases and J by 4 bases, with 11 bases between the two germline ends. Germline V gene lookup returns CDR1 SGHRS and CDR2 YFSETQ. The CDR3 bases are TGCGCCAGCAGCTTGGAAGGGGATCGGTACAATGAGCAGTTCTTC. This codes for CASSLEGDRYNEQFF.

The chain joins TRBV7-9 to TRBJ1-2, with 8 bases that match TRBD1. The V and J ends lost 11 bases and 8 bases, in that order; junction bases with no gene match: 7. The CDR3 is 11 amino acids. From germline, CDR1 is SEHNR and CDR2 FQNEAQ (reference sequence). CDR3 in amino acids: CAGDRGGGYTF. CDR3 bases: TGTGCCGGAGACAGGGGTGGCGGCTACACCTTC.

The chain joins TRBV2 to TRBJ1-1; 12 nucleotides match TRBD1. CDR1 and CDR2 (germline): SNHLY, FYNNEI. V trimming: 6 bases; J trimming: 1 base; junction bases outside the gene matches: 21. This CDR3 contains 21 residues. The CDR3 loop reads CASRGPRDRGLGERPNTEAFF. CDR3 DNA sequence: TGTGCCAGCAGGGGACCCCGGGACAGGGGGCTCGGGGAGAGACCGAACACTGAAGCTTTCTTT.